This passage covers 29 T cell receptor beta chains from one sample sequenced in a study of T cells after yellow fever vaccination. TCRdb re-analysed the 5' RACE reads in MiXCR, keeping a single row per CDR3 protein. This table holds about 85,000 distinct CDR3 sequences, about an eighth found once. The sequenced sample was CD8+ T cells not binding an NS4B(214-222) dextramer, sorted from PBMCs, obtained about 21 days after the first yellow fever vaccination. The receptors derive from a man younger than 35 who received the YFV17D yellow fever vaccine.

This clonotype was seen a few times. V is TRBV7-2 and J is TRBJ2-1, with D possibly TRBD2 on 5 matching bases. In germline, CDR1 is SGHTA, CDR2 FQGNSA. V was clipped by 3 bases and J by 7 bases, with 10 bases between them. The CDR3 is made up of 13 amino acids. As DNA, the CDR3 is TGTGCCAGCAGCTTTACTTCGGGGAATGAGCAGTTCTTC. Protein sequence: CASSFTSGNEQFF.

In this sample, this clonotype turned up a few times. V and J are TRBV15 and TRBJ2-3; D perhaps matches TRBD1 (5 bases). Germline CDR1 LNHNV, CDR2 YYDKDF (reference sequence). Trimming stripped 9 bases from V and 6 bases from J, with 16 bases between. The CDR3 runs to 13 residues. CDR3 nucleotides: TGTGCCACTTCGCCAGGGCGAGTCGATACGCAGTATTTT. This gives the protein CATSPGRVDTQYF.

This clonotype turned up a few times. This chain uses TRBV4-1 with TRBJ2-7, with D maybe TRBD1 (6 bases). The CDR3 has 13 residues. Trimming stripped 5 bases from V and 7 bases from J, with 15 bases between. CDR1 and CDR2 (germline): MGHRA, YSYEKL. CDR3 DNA sequence: TGCGCCAGCAGCTTCCGGACAGCGCAAGAGCAGTACTTC. As protein: CASSFRTAQEQYF.

This clonotype was observed a handful of times. The rearrangement joins TRBV29-1 to TRBJ2-6; perhaps TRBD1 as D (7 bases). V lost 7 bases, J lost 0 bases, and 13 bases lay in between. This CDR3 comprises 15 residues. The V gene's germline CDR1 is SQVTM and CDR2 ANQGSEA. CDR3 DNA: TGCAGCGCCCAGGGGGGTAGCTCTGGGGCCAACGTCCTGACTTTC. As protein: CSAQGGSSGANVLTF. The full variable domain, with the rest looked up from reference TRBV29-1 and TRBJ2-6, is SAVISQKPSRDICQRGTSLTIQCQVDSQVTMMFWYRQQPGQSLTLIATANQGSEATYESGFVIDKFPISRPNLTFSTLTVSNMSPEDSSIYLCSAQGGSSGANVLTFGAGSRLTVL.

This chain joins TRBV5-1 and TRBJ2-6, with D possibly matching TRBD2 (6 bases). The CDR3 loop spans 20 amino acids. V was shortened by 1 base and J by 2 bases, with 22 bases between the two germline ends. Looked up from germline, CDR1 is SGHRS and CDR2 is YFSETQ. The CDR3 is CASSLSPGVATQPGANVLTF. Here the CDR3 DNA reads TGCGCCAGCAGCTTGTCCCCGGGGGTGGCAACGCAGCCTGGGGCCAACGTCCTGACTTTC.

This chain joins TRBV4-1 and TRBJ2-3; 8 bases match TRBD2. The CDR3 length is 16 residues. Germline V gene lookup returns CDR1 MGHRA and CDR2 YSYEKL. V shed 0 bases, J shed 2 bases, and the junction held 4 bases outside the gene matches. CDR3 nucleotides: TGCGCCAGCAGCCAAGACACGCGGGGGGCCACAGATACGCAGTATTTT. Translation: CASSQDTRGATDTQYF.

This clonotype was observed at least ten times. The chain joins TRBV6-2 or TRBV6-3 to TRBJ2-3; 8 nucleotides align to TRBD2. Germline CDR1 is MNHEY and CDR2 is SVGEGT. The CDR3 is made up of 12 amino acids. The trim removed 4 bases at V and 10 bases at J, leaving 4 bases unmatched. CDR3: CASSSSGGPQYF. The CDR3 nucleotides are TGTGCCAGCAGTTCCAGCGGGGGCCCGCAGTATTTT.

This clonotype was counted only a few times. In DNA, the CDR3 is TGTGCCACCAGTGATTCCCATAACACTGAAGCTTTCTTT. Residues: CATSDSHNTEAFF. The chain combines TRBV24-1 with TRBJ1-1; D is undetermined. Germline V lookup: CDR1 KGHDR, CDR2 SFDVKD. The CDR3 length is 13 residues. Trimming pared 2 bases from V and 2 bases from J, leaving 5 bases between.

V gene TRBV27 combines with J gene TRBJ2-7; D uncertain. The germline V gene has CDR1 MNHEY and CDR2 SMNVEV (reference sequence). V was trimmed by 3 bases and J by 6 bases, leaving 12 bases between them. This CDR3 contains 13 residues. The CDR3 is CASSFQWASEQYF. The CDR3 region has the DNA TGTGCCAGCAGTTTTCAGTGGGCCTCCGAGCAGTACTTC.

This clonotype was recorded a few times. The chain uses TRBV6-5 and TRBJ1-3, with D tentatively TRBD1 (5 bases). The CDR3 spans 14 residues. CDR1 MNHEY and CDR2 SVGAGI come from the germline V gene. With 2 bases removed from V and 0 bases from J, the gap between germline ends came to 5 bases. CDR3 sequence: CASSYTGSGNTIYF. DNA of the CDR3: TGTGCCAGCAGTTACACAGGCTCTGGAAACACCATATATTTT.

J is TRBJ1-1 and V is TRBV19; TRBD1 is a possible D gene (5 bases). Germline assignment: CDR1 LNHDA and CDR2 SQIVND (reference sequence). The CDR3 extends over 14 amino acids. V was pared by 3 bases and J by 3 bases, with 11 bases between. CDR3 loop: CASSIFPGDTEAFF. CDR3 in DNA: TGTGCCAGTAGTATCTTCCCGGGGGACACTGAAGCTTTCTTT.

J is TRBJ2-1 and V is TRBV20-1, with D perhaps matching TRBD1 (6 bases). This CDR3 region has 15 residues. Per the germline V gene, CDR1 is DFQATT and CDR2 is SNEGSKA (reference sequence). Deletions cut 4 bases from V and 4 bases from J, with 17 bases between. The CDR3: CSAIPTGTPYNEQFF. CDR3 coding DNA: TGCAGTGCTATCCCCACCGGGACACCTTACAATGAGCAGTTCTTC.

V is TRBV29-1 and J is TRBJ1-1; D is unclear. CDR3 length: 13 residues. CDR1 is SQVTM, CDR2 ANQGSEA, per germline. The V and J ends lost 1 base and 8 bases respectively, with 14 bases between them. This CDR3 reads CSVEAPAFREAFF. The CDR3 DNA reads as TGCAGCGTTGAAGCCCCCGCGTTCCGGGAAGCTTTCTTT. The full variable domain, with the rest looked up from reference TRBV29-1 and TRBJ1-1, is SAVISQKPSRDICQRGTSLTIQCQVDSQVTMMFWYRQQPGQSLTLIATANQGSEATYESGFVIDKFPISRPNLTFSTLTVSNMSPEDSSIYLCSVEAPAFREAFFGQGTRLTVV.

The rearrangement links TRBV5-5 to TRBJ2-1; 7 bases are shared with TRBD1. The CDR3 consists of 13 residues. The V gene's germline CDR1 is SGHKS and CDR2 YYEKEE (reference sequence). V lost 4 bases to trimming and J lost 6 bases; unmatched junction nucleotides: 4. The CDR3 DNA reads TGTGCCAGCAGCCAGGGGGTGTTCAATGAGCAGTTCTTC. Encoded protein: CASSQGVFNEQFF.

This clonotype was recorded only once. V and J are TRBV12-2 and TRBJ2-2; the D call of TRBD1 is as the table states it, not checked on the DNA. TRBV12-2 is a documented pseudogene. The CDR3 runs to 17 residues. Here the CDR3 DNA reads TGTGCAAGTCGCTCCCCAATCTCGACAGGGAACACCGGGGAGCTGTTTTTT. Its translation is CASRSPISTGNTGELFF.

This clonotype appeared a few times. The chain uses TRBV11-2 and TRBJ2-1; TRBD2 aligns across 12 bases. The J segment lost 7 bases and the V segment lost 5 bases, leaving 9 bases of the junction unmatched. The CDR3 has 16 amino acids. The germline V gene has CDR1 SGHAT and CDR2 FQNNGV. The CDR3 sequence: CASSGLSSGGENEQFF. In DNA form, the CDR3 reads TGTGCCAGCAGCGGACTCTCTAGCGGGGGGGAAAATGAGCAGTTCTTC.

The genes are TRBV1 and TRBJ1-1; the table assigns TRBD1, which was not confirmed against the DNA. TRBV1 is a pseudogene segment. The CDR3 runs 15 residues. CDR3 DNA: TGCACCAGCAGCCAGGGGGGACAGGATAACACTGAAGCTTTCTTT. Protein product: CTSSQGGQDNTEAFF.

This clonotype was recorded a few times. The gene calls are TRBV6-4 and TRBJ2-3; D is perhaps TRBD2 (6 bases). CDR1 and CDR2 from the germline V gene are MRHNA and SNTAGT. CDR3 size: 13 residues. Trimming pared 3 bases from V and 9 bases from J, leaving 13 bases between. CDR3 sequence (DNA): TGTGCCAGCAGTGATCGGGACTTCGGAACGCAGTATTTT. Translating gives CASSDRDFGTQYF.

In this sample, this clonotype turned up a few times. V gene TRBV7-9 combines with J gene TRBJ2-1, with 7 bases aligning to TRBD1. With V trimmed by 5 bases and J by 10 bases, 14 bases remained unmatched. In germline, CDR1 is SEHNR, CDR2 FQNEAQ (reference sequence). This CDR3 is built from 15 residues. For the CDR3, the DNA is TGTGCCAGCAGCCACTTGGTGGCAGGGGGAGCGGAGCAGTTCTTC. Translating it yields CASSHLVAGGAEQFF.

The chain links TRBV6-5 to TRBJ2-1; possibly TRBD2 for D (6 bases). The CDR3 has 13 amino acids. Trimming shortened V by 4 bases and J by 9 bases, and 13 bases separated the two germline ends. Germline assignment: CDR1 MNHEY and CDR2 SVGAGI. As DNA, the CDR3 is TGTGCCAGCAGTTTTCGAGGGAGGCGTGAGCAGTTCTTC. Amino acid sequence: CASSFRGRREQFF.

V gene TRBV29-1 combines with J gene TRBJ1-5, with D perhaps TRBD1 (6 bases). CDR1 SQVTM and CDR2 ANQGSEA come from the germline V gene. The CDR3 spans 15 residues. Trimming took 2 bases from V and 4 from J, leaving 15 bases between them. The CDR3 coding sequence is TGCAGCGTTGAAAGTCAAGGGGGGGAAAATCAGCCCCAGCATTTT. This encodes CSVESQGGENQPQHF. Filled out from reference TRBV29-1 and TRBJ1-5, the complete variable domain reads SAVISQKPSRDICQRGTSLTIQCQVDSQVTMMFWYRQQPGQSLTLIATANQGSEATYESGFVIDKFPISRPNLTFSTLTVSNMSPEDSSIYLCSVESQGGENQPQHFGDGTRLSIL.

This clonotype has just a few counts. The V and J genes are TRBV5-6 and TRBJ2-5; unclear D gene. The CDR3 runs to 13 residues. Trimming shortened V by 0 bases and J by 4 bases, and 7 bases separated the two germline ends. CDR1 SGHDT and CDR2 YYEEEE come from the germline V gene. CDR3 coding DNA: TGTGCCAGCAGCTTGGTAGCCCCAGAGACCCAGTACTTC. This codes for CASSLVAPETQYF.

This clonotype has just a few counts. V is TRBV27 and J is TRBJ1-2; TRBD1 matches at 7 bases. The V gene end was trimmed by 8 bases and the J gene end by 5 bases; junction bases not matched to a gene: 11. Germline lookup yields CDR1 MNHEY and CDR2 SMNVEV (reference sequence). The CDR3 totals 14 residues. The CDR3 spells CASGLQGGSYGYTF. The CDR3 DNA reads as TGTGCCAGCGGCCTTCAGGGGGGGAGTTATGGCTACACCTTC.

A word on this clonotype: The junction does not match germline at one end; this may be a read error. The chain recombines TRBV5-5 with TRBJ1-2; the D gene is possibly TRBD1 (5 bases). Germline loops: CDR1 SGHKS, CDR2 YYEKEE (reference sequence). There are 13 residues in the CDR3. This chain's CDR3 is CAISPGELYGYTF. CDR3 bases: TGTGCCATCAGCCCGGGGGAGCTTTATGGCTACACCTTC.

The table lists this clonotype with many counts. The V call is TRBV7-3, the J call TRBJ2-2; D is unclear. V gave up 5 bases and J gave up 2 bases, with 12 bases separating them. The germline V gene encodes CDR1 SGHTA and CDR2 FQGTGA. The CDR3 is made up of 15 amino acids. CDR3 residues: CASSAGRINTGELFF. The DNA of the CDR3 is TGTGCCAGCAGCGCCGGGCGAATAAACACCGGGGAGCTGTTTTTT.

This chain links TRBV7-2 with TRBJ1-5; D is undetermined. V lost 4 bases to trimming and J lost 6 bases, with 10 bases between them. The germline V gene has CDR1 SGHTA and CDR2 FQGNSA. The CDR3 consists of 13 residues. The CDR3 sequence: CASSSGYSQPQHF. The CDR3 bases are TGTGCCAGCAGCTCGGGATATAGTCAGCCCCAGCATTTT.

This clonotype has more than one count but fewer than ten. J is TRBJ2-2 and V is TRBV6-1; D remains ambiguous. This CDR3 is built from 15 residues. The V end was cut by 4 bases, the J end by 4 bases, with 13 bases between. Germline CDR1 reads MNHNS; CDR2 reads SASEGT. DNA for the CDR3: TGTGCCAGCAGTGGTACTTCCTTGGGCACCGGGGAGCTGTTTTTT. Protein: CASSGTSLGTGELFF.

This clonotype was counted only a few times. V and J are TRBV10-1 and TRBJ1-6; D ambiguous. CDR1 is WNHNN and CDR2 is SYGVQD in the germline V gene (reference sequence). The V and J ends lost 11 bases and 0 bases respectively, with 23 bases between them. The CDR3 has 18 residues. CDR3 residues: CACQPRGPRCSYNSPLHF. Written as DNA, the CDR3 is TGCGCCTGCCAGCCCCGCGGACCCCGATGCTCCTATAATTCACCCCTCCACTTT.

This clonotype was observed a few times. This chain's CDR3 is CSAQGLARTDTQYF. The CDR3 DNA sequence: TGCAGTGCCCAGGGCCTAGCGAGGACAGATACGCAGTATTTT. The gene calls are TRBV20-1 and TRBJ2-3; TRBD2 is a possible D gene (6 bases). The CDR3 runs to 14 residues. Trimming shortened V by 6 bases and J by 3 bases, and 16 bases separated the two germline ends. The V gene's germline CDR1 is DFQATT and CDR2 SNEGSKA (reference sequence).